This record concerns one T cell receptor beta chain sequence. Its antigen remains unknown. The PCR made use of 60 Vbeta and 13 Jbeta primers. Method: immunoSEQ multiplex PCR; TCRdb's copy keeps in-frame clones and lacks some. Counted here are roughly 170,000 clones, 82% occurring once; the ten biggest clones make up around 1.5%. These data come from a study of cytomegalovirus exposure and HLA in healthy donors. Notes on the study in general: At a 0.05 false discovery rate, a later analysis found 15,000 to 20,000 TCR beta sequences to be associated with HLA alleles. Common viral pathogens seemed, in a later analysis, to connect with several of the most significant clusters.

Each donor's status was that of a healthy bone marrow donor. Sequencing was performed on PBMCs. The receptor comes from a male donor in good health and CMV-seronegative.

The CDR3 DNA follows: TGTGCCACCTCGTTAGCGGGAGGGGGAGATACGCAGTATTTT. Protein: CATSLAGGGDTQYF. The chain has TRBV10-3 and TRBJ2-3; 11 positions match TRBD2. V gave up 10 bases and J gave up 5 bases; unmatched junction bases: 8. CDR3 size: 14 residues. Germline V lookup: CDR1 ENHRY, CDR2 SYGVKD.